This TCR beta chain was sequenced during a study of T cells in Graves' hyperthyroidism and ophthalmopathy. Study context: Blood was drawn when the patient was first diagnosed and still untreated. Findings and limits, study-wide: The model anticipated ophthalmopathy a median about six months pre-onset.

Newly diagnosed hyperthyroidism, duration under 2 months, in patients aged 18 to 65. At first hyperthyroidism diagnosis, before any ophthalmopathy symptoms, the blood sample was collected. The CDR3 spans 14 residues. V was cut by 1 base and J by 2 bases, with 8 bases left in between. This clonotype was recorded at least ten times. What it binds is unknown. Amplified regions were TCR beta CDR3 sequences from RNA transcripts. An initial round of RT-PCR targeting the TCR CDR3 relied on the HTBI primer set. TCRdb re-derived calls from the multiplex PCR reads in MiXCR, one entry per CDR3 protein. The sample shows fewer than 200,000 distinct CDR3 sequences, 9.4% of them seen only once.

The TCR was taken from a woman between 18 and 29 years old with Graves' hyperthyroidism that later progressed to Graves' ophthalmopathy. J is TRBJ1-2 and V is TRBV12-3 or TRBV12-4; D is unresolved. Source material: blood. The CDR3 reads CASSLGGLNYGYTF. CDR3 nucleotide sequence: TGTGCCAGCAGTTTAGGCGGCCTGAACTATGGCTACACCTTC.